The T cell receptor (beta chain) under discussion was sequenced for a study of T cells in Graves' hyperthyroidism and ophthalmopathy. For the study at large: Peripheral blood was obtained at initial diagnosis, preceding any treatment.

This clonotype was seen at least ten times. Its antigen remains unknown. Study results and limitations: The model made its ophthalmopathy prediction, and onset followed a median around 6.9 months later.

The CDR3 totals 14 residues. Germline V gene sequence: CDR1 KGHDR, CDR2 SFDVKD. The V end was cut by 2 bases, the J end by 1 base, with 7 bases between. Amplification targeted TCR beta CDR3 regions from RNA transcripts. TCR CDR3 underwent first-round RT-PCR with the HTBI primer set. TCRdb ran MiXCR on the multiplex PCR reads and lists one entry per CDR3 protein. The sample lists roughly 400,000 distinct CDR3 sequences, approximately 14% occurring once. Clinical symptoms, serum thyroxine, TRAb, thyroid ultrasound and orbital computed tomography informed diagnoses. The PBMCs had their origin in 8.5 to 10 ml of fresh peripheral blood.

The sequenced material came from blood. This chain joins TRBV24-1 and TRBJ2-5; D unresolved. This TCR was recovered from a woman aged 18-30 years with Graves' hyperthyroidism that later progressed to Graves' ophthalmopathy. CDR3 sequence: CATSDSGSQETQYF. In DNA form, the CDR3 reads TGTGCCACCAGTGATTCGGGCAGCCAAGAGACCCAGTACTTC.